This TCR beta chain was recorded in a study of T cell responses to AZD1222 COVID-19 vaccine. Study-level background: Combined were second doses at about 4 or about 12 weeks. Study conclusions and caveats: The peak T cell response came first, and repertoires were sampled only after it.

The V gene's germline CDR1 is LGHDT and CDR2 YNNKEL (reference sequence). There are 16 residues in the CDR3. Germline trimming cut 3 bases from V and 1 base from J; bases unmatched to any gene: 6. Notes on this clone: Its antigen remains unidentified.

The assay was immunoSEQ multiplex PCR, and TCRdb's table has in-frame clones only and misses some. Of approximately 160,000 clones listed, roughly 87% are singletons. Sequencing used peripheral blood, obtained on day 0 of AZD1222 vaccination. V gene TRBV3-1 (or the pseudogene TRBV3-2) combines with J gene TRBJ1-1; 9 bases match TRBD1. This receptor was identified in an adult in good health. The CDR3 sequence: CASSQGQGRRNTEAFF. The CDR3, as DNA: TGTGCCAGCAGCCAGGGACAGGGCAGGAGGAACACTGAAGCTTTCTTT.